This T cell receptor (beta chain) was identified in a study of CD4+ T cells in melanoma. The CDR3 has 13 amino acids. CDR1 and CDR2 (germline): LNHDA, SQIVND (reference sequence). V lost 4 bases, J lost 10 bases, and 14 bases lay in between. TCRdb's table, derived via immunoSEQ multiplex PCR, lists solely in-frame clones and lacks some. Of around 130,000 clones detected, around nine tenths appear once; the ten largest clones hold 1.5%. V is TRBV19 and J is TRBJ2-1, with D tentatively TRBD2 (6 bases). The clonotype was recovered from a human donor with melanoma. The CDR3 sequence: CASSSNGGWEQFF. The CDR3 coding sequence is TGTGCCAGTAGTAGCAACGGGGGTTGGGAGCAGTTCTTC.